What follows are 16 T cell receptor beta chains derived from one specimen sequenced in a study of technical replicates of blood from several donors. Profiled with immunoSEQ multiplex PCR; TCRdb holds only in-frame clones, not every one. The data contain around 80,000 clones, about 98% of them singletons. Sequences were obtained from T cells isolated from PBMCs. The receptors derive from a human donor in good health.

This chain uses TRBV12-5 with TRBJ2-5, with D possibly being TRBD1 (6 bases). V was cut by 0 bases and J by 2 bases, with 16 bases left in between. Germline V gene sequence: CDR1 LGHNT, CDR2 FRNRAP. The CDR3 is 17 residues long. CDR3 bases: TGTGCTAGTGGTTTGGTCCTGACAGGAATTAGACAAGAGACCCAGTACTTC. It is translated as CASGLVLTGIRQETQYF.

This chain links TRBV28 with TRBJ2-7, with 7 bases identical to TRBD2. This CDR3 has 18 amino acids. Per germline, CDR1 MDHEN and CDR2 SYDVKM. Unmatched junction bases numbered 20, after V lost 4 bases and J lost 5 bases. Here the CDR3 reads CASSSLESLAAYSDEQYF. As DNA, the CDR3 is TGTGCCAGCAGTTCCCTTGAATCGCTAGCGGCCTACTCGGACGAGCAGTACTTC.

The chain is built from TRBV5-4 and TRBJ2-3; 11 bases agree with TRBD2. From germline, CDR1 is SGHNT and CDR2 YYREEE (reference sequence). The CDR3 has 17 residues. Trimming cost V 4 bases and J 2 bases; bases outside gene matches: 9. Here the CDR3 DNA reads TGTGCCAGCAGCCCGGTGGCTAGCGGGGGGAACACAGATACGCAGTATTTT. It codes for CASSPVASGGNTDTQYF. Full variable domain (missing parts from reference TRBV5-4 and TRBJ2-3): ETGVTQSPTHLIKTRGQQVTLRCSSQSGHNTVSWYQQALGQGPQFIFQYYREEENGRGNFPPRFSGLQFPNYSSELNVNALELDDSALYLCASSPVASGGNTDTQYFGPGTRLTVL.

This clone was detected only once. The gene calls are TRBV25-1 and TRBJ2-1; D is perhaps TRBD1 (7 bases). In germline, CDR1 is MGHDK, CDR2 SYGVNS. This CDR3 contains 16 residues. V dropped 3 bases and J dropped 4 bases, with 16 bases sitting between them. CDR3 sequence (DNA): TGTGCCAGCAGTGAGGCCAGGGGGGACCAATACAATGAGCAGTTCTTC. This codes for CASSEARGDQYNEQFF.

CDR3 nucleotides: TGCGCCAGCAGCCTAAACGATGGCGGGGGACAATCACCCCTCCACTTT. Translating gives CASSLNDGGGQSPLHF. The chain employs TRBV4-1 and TRBJ1-6, with D perhaps TRBD1 (6 bases). The CDR3 spans 16 residues. Germline-derived CDR1 and CDR2 are MGHRA and YSYEKL. V was trimmed by 4 bases and J by 10 bases, leaving 20 bases between them.

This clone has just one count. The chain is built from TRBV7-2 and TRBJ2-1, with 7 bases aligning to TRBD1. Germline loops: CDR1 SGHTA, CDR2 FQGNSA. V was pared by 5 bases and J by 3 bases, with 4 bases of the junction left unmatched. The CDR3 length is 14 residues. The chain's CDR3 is CASSRDSGYNEQFF. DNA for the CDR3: TGTGCCAGCAGCCGGGACAGTGGCTACAATGAGCAGTTCTTC.

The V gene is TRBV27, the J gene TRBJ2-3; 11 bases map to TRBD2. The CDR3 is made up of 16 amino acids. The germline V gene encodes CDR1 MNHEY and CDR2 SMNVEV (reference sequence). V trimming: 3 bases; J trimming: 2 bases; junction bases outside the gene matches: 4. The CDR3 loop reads CASSFSGRGITDTQYF. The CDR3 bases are TGTGCCAGCAGTTTTAGCGGGAGGGGAATCACAGATACGCAGTATTTT.

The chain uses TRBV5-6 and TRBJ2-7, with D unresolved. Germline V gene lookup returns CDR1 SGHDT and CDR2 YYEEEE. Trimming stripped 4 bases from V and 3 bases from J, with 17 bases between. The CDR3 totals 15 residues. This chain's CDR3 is CASSPTPLGGYEQYF. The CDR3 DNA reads TGTGCCAGCAGCCCAACGCCCCTTGGCGGCTACGAGCAGTACTTC.

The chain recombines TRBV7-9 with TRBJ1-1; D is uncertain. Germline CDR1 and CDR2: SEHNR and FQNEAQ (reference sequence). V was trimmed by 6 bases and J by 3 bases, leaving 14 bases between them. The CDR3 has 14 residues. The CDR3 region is CASRPGRRDTEAFF. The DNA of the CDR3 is TGTGCCAGCAGACCCGGACGGAGGGACACTGAAGCTTTCTTT.

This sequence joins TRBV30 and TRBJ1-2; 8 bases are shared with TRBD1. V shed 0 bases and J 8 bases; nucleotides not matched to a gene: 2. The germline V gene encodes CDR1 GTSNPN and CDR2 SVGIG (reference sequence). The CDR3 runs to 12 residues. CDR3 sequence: CAWSVDRGGYTF. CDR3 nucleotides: TGTGCCTGGAGTGTCGACAGGGGCGGCTACACCTTC.

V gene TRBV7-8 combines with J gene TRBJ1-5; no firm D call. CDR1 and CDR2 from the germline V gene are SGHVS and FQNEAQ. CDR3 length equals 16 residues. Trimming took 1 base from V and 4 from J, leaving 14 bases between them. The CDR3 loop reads CASSLVGGSGNQPQHF. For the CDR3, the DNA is TGTGCCAGCAGCTTAGTAGGTGGTTCGGGGAATCAGCCCCAGCATTTT.

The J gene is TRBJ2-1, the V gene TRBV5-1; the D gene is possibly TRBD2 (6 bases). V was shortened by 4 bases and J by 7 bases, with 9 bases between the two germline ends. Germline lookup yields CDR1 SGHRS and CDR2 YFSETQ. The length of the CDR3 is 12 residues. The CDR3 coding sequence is TGCGCCAGCAGCGTACGGGGGAATGAGCAGTTCTTC. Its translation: CASSVRGNEQFF.

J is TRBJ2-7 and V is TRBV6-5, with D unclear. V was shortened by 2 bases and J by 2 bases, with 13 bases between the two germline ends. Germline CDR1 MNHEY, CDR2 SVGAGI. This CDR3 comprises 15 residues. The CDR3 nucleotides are TGTGCCAGCAGTTACGCCCCCAGATTCCCCTACGAGCAGTACTTC. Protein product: CASSYAPRFPYEQYF.

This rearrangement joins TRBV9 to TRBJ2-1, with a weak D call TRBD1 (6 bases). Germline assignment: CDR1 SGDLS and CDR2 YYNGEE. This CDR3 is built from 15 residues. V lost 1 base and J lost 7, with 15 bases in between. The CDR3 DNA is TGTGCCAGCAGCGTAATGGGACAAAGAGAAAATGAGCAGTTCTTC. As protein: CASSVMGQRENEQFF.

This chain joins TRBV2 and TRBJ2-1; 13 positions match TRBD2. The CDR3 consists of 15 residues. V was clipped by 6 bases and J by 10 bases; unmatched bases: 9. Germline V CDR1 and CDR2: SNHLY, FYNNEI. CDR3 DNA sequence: TGTGCCAGCAGCCGGACTAGCGGGAGAGTGTACGAGCAGTTCTTC. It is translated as CASSRTSGRVYEQFF.

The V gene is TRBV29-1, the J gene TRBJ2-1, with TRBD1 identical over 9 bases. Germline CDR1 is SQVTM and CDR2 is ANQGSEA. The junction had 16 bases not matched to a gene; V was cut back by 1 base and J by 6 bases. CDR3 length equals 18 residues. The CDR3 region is CSVEGQGDKFWNFNEQFF. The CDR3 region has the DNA TGCAGCGTTGAAGGACAGGGGGACAAATTTTGGAATTTCAATGAGCAGTTCTTC.